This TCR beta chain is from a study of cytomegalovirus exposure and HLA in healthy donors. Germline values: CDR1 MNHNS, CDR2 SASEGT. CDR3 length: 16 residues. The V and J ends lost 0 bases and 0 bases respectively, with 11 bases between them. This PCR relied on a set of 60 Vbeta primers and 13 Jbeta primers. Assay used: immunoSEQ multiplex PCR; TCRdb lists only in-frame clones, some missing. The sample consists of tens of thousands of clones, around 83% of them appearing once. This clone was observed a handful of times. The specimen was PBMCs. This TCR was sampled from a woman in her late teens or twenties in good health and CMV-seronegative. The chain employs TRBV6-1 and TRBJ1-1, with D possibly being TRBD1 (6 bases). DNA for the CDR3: TGTGCCAGCAGTGAAGCCTGGGGGCGCCTGAACACTGAAGCTTTCTTT. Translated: CASSEAWGRLNTEAFF.